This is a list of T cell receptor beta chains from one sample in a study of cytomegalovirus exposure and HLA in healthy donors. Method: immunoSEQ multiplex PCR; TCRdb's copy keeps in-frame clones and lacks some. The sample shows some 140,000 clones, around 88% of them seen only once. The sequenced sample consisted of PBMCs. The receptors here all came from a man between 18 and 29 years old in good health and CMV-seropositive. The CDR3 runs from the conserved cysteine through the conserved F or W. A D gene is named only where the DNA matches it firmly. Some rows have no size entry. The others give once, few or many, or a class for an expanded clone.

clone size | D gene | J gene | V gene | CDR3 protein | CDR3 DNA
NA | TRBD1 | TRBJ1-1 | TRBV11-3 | CASSRGTGAEAFF | TGTGCCAGCAGCCGCGGGACAGGGGCTGAAGCTTTCTTT
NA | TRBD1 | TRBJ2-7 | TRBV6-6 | CASSPGTGREQYF | TGTGCCAGCAGTCCCGGGACAGGGAGGGAGCAGTACTTC
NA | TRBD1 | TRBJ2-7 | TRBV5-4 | CASSPRIRDRTYEQYF | TGTGCCAGCAGTCCACGCATCCGGGACAGAACCTACGAGCAGTACTTC
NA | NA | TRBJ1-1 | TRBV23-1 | CASSEPATEAFF | TGCGCCAGCAGTGAACCTGCGACTGAAGCTTTCTTT
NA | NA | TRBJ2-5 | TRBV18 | CASSPRGLQETQYF | TGTGCCAGCTCACCACGCGGACTCCAAGAGACCCAGTACTTC
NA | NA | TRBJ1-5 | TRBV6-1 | CASSGVQNSNQPQHF | TGTGCCAGCAGTGGCGTACAGAATAGCAATCAGCCCCAGCATTTT
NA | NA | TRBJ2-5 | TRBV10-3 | CAISESGGGGDQETQYF | TGTGCCATCAGTGAGTCTGGTGGAGGGGGGGACCAAGAGACCCAGTACTTC
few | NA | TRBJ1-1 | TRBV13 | CASSYNGWAGDTEAFF | TGTGCCAGCAGCTACAATGGGTGGGCGGGGGACACTGAAGCTTTCTTT
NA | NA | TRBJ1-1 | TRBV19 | CASSIGNGRAHTEAFF | TGTGCCAGTAGTATCGGTAATGGCAGGGCCCACACTGAAGCTTTCTTT
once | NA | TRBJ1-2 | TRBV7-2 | CASSQQRGLVF | TGTGCCAGCAGTCAACAGCGGGGTCTAGTCTTC
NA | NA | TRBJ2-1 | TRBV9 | CASSVEAGLGSYNEQFF | TGTGCCAGCAGCGTAGAGGCAGGGCTAGGGTCCTACAATGAGCAGTTCTTC
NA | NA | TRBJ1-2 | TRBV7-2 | CASRARQLRGYTF | TGTGCCAGCAGGGCAAGACAGCTCCGTGGCTACACCTTC
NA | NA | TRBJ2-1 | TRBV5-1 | CASSLTGQLYNEQFF | TGCGCCAGCAGCCTGACAGGCCAACTTTACAATGAGCAGTTCTTC
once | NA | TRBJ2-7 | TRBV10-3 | CAISEEPPRSYEQYF | TGTGCCATCAGTGAGGAACCCCCCAGGTCCTACGAGCAGTACTTC
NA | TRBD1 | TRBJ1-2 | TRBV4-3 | CASSQEGQGPRNYGYTF | TGCGCCAGCAGCCAAGAGGGACAGGGACCCCGAAACTATGGCTACACCTTC
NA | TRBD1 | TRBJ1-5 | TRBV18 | CASSLIQGAGNQPQHF | TGTGCCAGCTCACTAATACAGGGGGCGGGCAATCAGCCCCAGCATTTT
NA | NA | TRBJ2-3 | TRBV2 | CASSRRGSFTDTQYF | TGTGCCAGCAGTAGACGGGGGTCTTTCACAGATACGCAGTATTTT
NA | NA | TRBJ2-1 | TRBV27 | CASSLHASSYNEQFF | TGTGCCAGCAGTTTACACGCGAGCTCCTACAATGAGCAGTTCTTC
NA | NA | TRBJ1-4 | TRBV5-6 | CASSSEGGRENEELFF | TGTGCCAGCAGCTCAGAGGGGGGGCGCGAAAATGAGGAACTGTTTTTT
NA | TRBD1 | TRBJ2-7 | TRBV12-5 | CASGHGTAYEQYF | TGTGCTAGTGGCCACGGGACAGCCTACGAGCAGTACTTC
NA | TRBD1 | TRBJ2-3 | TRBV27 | CASSPRTGLADTQYF | TGTGCCAGCAGTCCCAGGACAGGGTTAGCAGATACGCAGTATTTT
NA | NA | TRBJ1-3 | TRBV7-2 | CASSRRATLSGNTIYF | TGTGCCAGCAGCCGCCGCGCCACCCTCTCTGGAAACACCATATATTTT
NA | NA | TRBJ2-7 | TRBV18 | CASSPGLESSYEQYF | TGTGCCAGCTCACCCGGACTGGAAAGCTCCTACGAGCAGTACTTC
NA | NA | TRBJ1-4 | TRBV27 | CASSFNGPTNEKLFF | TGTGCCAGCAGTTTTAACGGTCCAACTAATGAAAAACTGTTTTTT
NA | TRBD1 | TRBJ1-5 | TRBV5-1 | CASSLGPLGVTGGASNQPQHF | TGCGCCAGCAGCTTGGGACCACTAGGCGTGACAGGGGGCGCGAGCAATCAGCCCCAGCATTTT
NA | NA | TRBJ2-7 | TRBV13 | CASSFWPGEQYF | TGTGCCAGCAGCTTTTGGCCAGGGGAGCAGTACTTC